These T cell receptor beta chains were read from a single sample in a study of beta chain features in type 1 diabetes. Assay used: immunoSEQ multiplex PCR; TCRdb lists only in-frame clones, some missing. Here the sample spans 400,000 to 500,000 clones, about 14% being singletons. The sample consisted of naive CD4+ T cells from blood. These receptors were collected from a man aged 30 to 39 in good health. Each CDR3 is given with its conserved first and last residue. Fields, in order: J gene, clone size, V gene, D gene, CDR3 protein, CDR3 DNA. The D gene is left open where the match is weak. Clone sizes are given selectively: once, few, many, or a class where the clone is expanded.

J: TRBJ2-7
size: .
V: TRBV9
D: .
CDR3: CASSVGDGTYEQYF
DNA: TGTGCCAGCAGCGTAGGGGACGGGACCTACGAGCAGTACTTC

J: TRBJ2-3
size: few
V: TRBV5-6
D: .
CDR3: CASSLRGGGSTQYF
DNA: TGTGCCAGCAGCCTGCGTGGCGGGGGCTCTACGCAGTATTTT

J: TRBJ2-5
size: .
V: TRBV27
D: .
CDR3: CASSPVAKSGTQYF
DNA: TGTGCCAGCAGTCCGGTGGCTAAATCGGGGACCCAGTACTTC

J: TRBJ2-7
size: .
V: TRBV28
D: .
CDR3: CASTSTLADEQYF
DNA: TGTGCCAGCACCTCGACCCTGGCGGACGAGCAGTACTTC

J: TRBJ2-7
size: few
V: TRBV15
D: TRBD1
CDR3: CATSKPGQANEQYF
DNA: TGTGCCACCAGCAAACCGGGACAGGCCAACGAGCAGTACTTC

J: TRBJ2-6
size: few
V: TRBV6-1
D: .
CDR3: CASFRDPNVLTF
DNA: TGTGCCAGCTTCCGGGACCCCAACGTCCTGACTTTC

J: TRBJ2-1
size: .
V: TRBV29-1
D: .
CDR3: CSVSERNEQFF
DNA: TGCAGCGTTTCAGAGAGGAATGAGCAGTTCTTC

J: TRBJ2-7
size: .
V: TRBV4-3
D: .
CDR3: CASSQDAAAPGFPYEQYF
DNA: TGCGCCAGCAGCCAAGACGCCGCGGCCCCGGGCTTTCCCTACGAGCAGTACTTC

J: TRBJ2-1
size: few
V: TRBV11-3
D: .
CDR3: CASSLRGPTLYNEQFF
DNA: TGTGCCAGCAGCTTAAGAGGACCCACGCTCTACAATGAGCAGTTCTTC

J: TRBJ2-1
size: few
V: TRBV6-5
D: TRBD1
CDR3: CASSPTGASYNEQFF
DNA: TGTGCCAGCAGTCCCACAGGGGCCTCCTACAATGAGCAGTTCTTC

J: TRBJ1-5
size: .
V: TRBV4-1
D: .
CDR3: CASSQTQVSQPQHF
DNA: TGCGCCAGCAGCCAGACTCAGGTGAGTCAGCCCCAGCATTTT

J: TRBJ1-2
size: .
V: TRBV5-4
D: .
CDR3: CASSVPTGKYGYTF
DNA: TGTGCCAGCAGCGTTCCAACAGGGAAATATGGCTACACCTTC

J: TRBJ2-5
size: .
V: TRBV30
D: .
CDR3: CAWSVEAGRGETQYF
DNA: TGTGCCTGGAGTGTAGAGGCAGGGCGAGGGGAGACCCAGTACTTC

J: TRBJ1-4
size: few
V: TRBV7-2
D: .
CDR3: CASSLVPRLVNEKLFF
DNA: TGTGCCAGCAGCTTAGTCCCGCGGCTAGTTAATGAAAAACTGTTTTTT

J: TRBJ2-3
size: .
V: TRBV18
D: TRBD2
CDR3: CASSPLSTSGRGDTQYF
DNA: TGTGCCAGCTCACCACTAAGCACTAGCGGGAGAGGAGATACGCAGTATTTT

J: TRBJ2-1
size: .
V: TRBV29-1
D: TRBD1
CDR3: CSKSQGDEQFF
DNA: TGCAGCAAATCTCAGGGGGATGAGCAGTTCTTC

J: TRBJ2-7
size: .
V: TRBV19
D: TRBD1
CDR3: CASTGTGTYEQYF
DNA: TGTGCCAGCACCGGGACAGGAACCTACGAGCAGTACTTC

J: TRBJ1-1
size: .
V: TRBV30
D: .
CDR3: CAWRGITGGAFF
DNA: TGTGCCTGGAGGGGAATCACAGGAGGCGCTTTCTTT

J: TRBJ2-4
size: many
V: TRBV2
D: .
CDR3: CASSEQNIQYF
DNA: TGTGCCAGCAGTGAGCAAAACATTCAGTACTTC

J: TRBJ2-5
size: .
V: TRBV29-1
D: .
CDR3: CSVEDSRVTGETQYF
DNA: TGCAGCGTTGAAGATTCGCGGGTAACGGGAGAGACCCAGTACTTC

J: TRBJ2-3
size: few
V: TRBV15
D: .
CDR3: CATSRAPVVGDTQYF
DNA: TGTGCCACCAGCAGAGCCCCCGTGGTGGGAGATACGCAGTATTTT

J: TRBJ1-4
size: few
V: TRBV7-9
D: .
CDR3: CASSPTTTGYEKLFF
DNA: TGTGCCAGCAGCCCTACCACAACAGGATATGAAAAACTGTTTTTT

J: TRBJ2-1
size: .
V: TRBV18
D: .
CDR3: CASSPLGRFYNEQFF
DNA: TGTGCCAGCTCACCACTAGGAAGGTTCTACAATGAGCAGTTCTTC

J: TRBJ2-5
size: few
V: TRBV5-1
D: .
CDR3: CASSGGGTETQYF
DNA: TGCGCCAGCAGCGGAGGAGGGACCGAGACCCAGTACTTC

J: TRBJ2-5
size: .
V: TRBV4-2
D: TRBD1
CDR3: CASSQRQGIQETQYF
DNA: TGTGCCAGCAGCCAAAGACAGGGAATCCAAGAGACCCAGTACTTC

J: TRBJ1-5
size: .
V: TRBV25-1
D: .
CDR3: CASKGWEDNQPQHF
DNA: TGTGCCAGCAAAGGGTGGGAGGACAATCAGCCCCAGCATTTT

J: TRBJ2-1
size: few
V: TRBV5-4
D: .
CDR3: CASSLGGLAQPEQFF
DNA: TGTGCCAGCAGCTTGGGGGGCCTAGCGCAACCCGAGCAGTTCTTC

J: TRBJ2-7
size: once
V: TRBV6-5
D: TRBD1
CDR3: CASSYLGQHPYEQYF
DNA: TGTGCCAGCAGTTACTTGGGACAGCATCCCTACGAGCAGTACTTC